These 27 T cell receptor beta chains came from one sample sequenced in a study of OX40 agonist ivuxolimab in advanced cancers. The protocol was immunoSEQ multiplex PCR, while the TCRdb copy is restricted to in-frame clones and leaves out a portion. This table holds over 75,000 clones, approximately 91% found once. The specimen comprised CD4+ or CD8+ T cells sorted from blood, sampled in a trial of the OX40 agonist ivuxolimab. The receptors stem from an adult with an advanced solid tumor such as melanoma, head and neck, liver or kidney cancer.

The chain combines TRBV7-5 with TRBJ1-2. TRBV7-5 corresponds to a pseudogene. This CDR3 region has 12 residues. CDR3 in DNA: TGTGCCAGAAGCAGGGGCACGGGGGGCTACACCTTC. Amino acid sequence: CARSRGTGGYTF.

This rearrangement joins TRBV5-1 to TRBJ2-7; D gene ambiguous. The CDR3 totals 14 residues. V lost 1 base, J lost 4 bases, and 12 bases lay in between. CDR1 SGHRS and CDR2 YFSETQ come from the germline V gene. In DNA, the CDR3 is TGCGCCAGCAGCTTGCTAGGGCGGCTATACGAGCAGTACTTC. Translated: CASSLLGRLYEQYF.

V usage is TRBV4-2 and J usage is TRBJ2-5; D may be TRBD2 (6 bases). The CDR3 runs to 13 residues. Between the trimmed V and J ends, which lost 1 base and 5 bases, there was a span of 8 bases. In germline, CDR1 is LGHNA, CDR2 YNFKEQ. CDR3 nucleotides: TGTGCCAGCAGCCAAGGCCGGGGGGAGACCCAGTACTTC. This encodes CASSQGRGETQYF.

The chain carries TRBV6-6 and TRBJ2-7, with D possibly TRBD1 on 6 matching bases. V lost 5 bases to trimming and J lost 7 bases, with 9 bases between them. The V gene's germline CDR1 is MNHNY and CDR2 SVGAGI (reference sequence). The CDR3 has 11 residues. The CDR3 DNA sequence: TGTGCCAGCAGTACTACAGGGGAGCAGTACTTC. Protein: CASSTTGEQYF.

J is TRBJ2-3 and V is TRBV27; 7 bases map to TRBD2. From germline, CDR1 is MNHEY and CDR2 SMNVEV (reference sequence). There are 15 residues in the CDR3. V was clipped by 2 bases and J by 3 bases; unmatched bases: 5. CDR3: CASSLQPGGTDTQYF. DNA of the CDR3: TGTGCCAGCAGTTTACAACCGGGAGGTACAGATACGCAGTATTTT.

The chain links TRBV5-4 to TRBJ2-2; unclear D gene. Germline V lookup: CDR1 SGHNT, CDR2 YYREEE (reference sequence). V lost 3 bases and J 1 base, leaving 7 bases between the germline ends. The CDR3 loop spans 14 amino acids. CDR3 loop: CASSSERNTGELFF. DNA of the CDR3: TGTGCCAGCAGCTCTGAGCGGAACACCGGGGAGCTGTTTTTT. The full variable domain, its missing parts supplied by reference TRBV5-4 and TRBJ2-2, is ETGVTQSPTHLIKTRGQQVTLRCSSQSGHNTVSWYQQALGQGPQFIFQYYREEENGRGNFPPRFSGLQFPNYSSELNVNALELDDSALYLCASSSERNTGELFFGEGSRLTVL.

The chain links TRBV18 to TRBJ2-7; tentatively, D is TRBD1 or TRBD2 (5 bases each). Germline lookup yields CDR1 KGHSH and CDR2 LQKENI. This CDR3 is built from 15 residues. V lost 3 bases and J 3 bases, leaving 15 bases between the germline ends. The CDR3 region is CASSPPGTVFYEQYF. The CDR3 DNA sequence: TGTGCCAGCTCACCTCCCGGGACGGTCTTCTACGAGCAGTACTTC.

The V and J genes are TRBV7-3 and TRBJ2-7; 8 nucleotides line up with TRBD1. Trimming took 0 bases from V and 2 from J; bases not matched to a gene: 3. Germline CDR1 and CDR2: SGHTA and FQGTGA. CDR3 length: 15 amino acids. This CDR3 is CASSLTGRGPYEQYF. The CDR3 region has the DNA TGTGCCAGCAGCTTAACGGGCAGGGGGCCCTACGAGCAGTACTTC.

This clone was found once. CDR3 DNA: TGCGCCAGCAGCCCCGGACTAGCGTCGATGGGTGATGAGCAGTTCTTC. Its protein product is CASSPGLASMGDEQFF. J is TRBJ2-1 and V is TRBV5-1; TRBD2 aligns across 9 bases. Trimming took 4 bases from V and 8 from J; bases not matched to a gene: 13. CDR1 and CDR2 (germline): SGHRS, YFSETQ. There are 16 residues in the CDR3.

The table lists this clone with a count of one. The V gene is TRBV7-2, the J gene TRBJ1-1; D gene ambiguous. The length of the CDR3 is 13 residues. The germline gives CDR1 SGHTA, CDR2 FQGNSA. Deletions cut 5 bases from V and 0 bases from J, with 7 bases between. The CDR3 sequence is CASSVTMNTEAFF. The CDR3 DNA follows: TGTGCCAGCAGCGTTACAATGAACACTGAAGCTTTCTTT.

The J gene is TRBJ2-2, the V gene TRBV21-1; the table gives TRBD1 as D, unverified against the DNA. TRBV21-1 is labeled a pseudogene. The CDR3 contains 16 residues. CDR3: CASSKPSGQDTGELFF. The CDR3 DNA reads as TGTGCCAGCAGCAAACCTTCGGGACAAGACACCGGGGAGCTGTTTTTT.

The chain couples TRBV2 to TRBJ1-2; D is uncertain. V lost 0 bases and J lost 5, with 1 base in between. The germline V gene has CDR1 SNHLY and CDR2 FYNNEI. This CDR3 has 11 amino acids. This CDR3 reads CASSEAYGYTF. The CDR3 coding sequence is TGTGCCAGCAGTGAAGCTTATGGCTACACCTTC.

J is TRBJ2-1 and V is TRBV5-1; the match to TRBD2 covers 14 bases. V gave up 0 bases and J gave up 7 bases; unmatched junction bases: 15. The germline V gene encodes CDR1 SGHRS and CDR2 YFSETQ. CDR3 length: 20 amino acids. CDR3 nucleotide sequence: TGCGCCAGCAGCTTGGAGGGACTAGCGGGAGTAGGTGGTTCCTCGAATGAGCAGTTCTTC. As protein: CASSLEGLAGVGGSSNEQFF.

J is TRBJ2-5 and V is TRBV11-1; D may be TRBD2 (7 bases). Per the germline V gene, CDR1 is SGHAT and CDR2 is FQDESV (reference sequence). The CDR3 runs to 15 residues. Trimming removed 6 bases at V and 4 bases at J, with 18 bases between. The CDR3 DNA sequence: TGTGCCAGCAGACAAACAGGGAGGGAGGGAGAGACCCAGTACTTC. Encoded protein: CASRQTGREGETQYF.

The genes are TRBV5-5 and TRBJ2-3; 14 positions agree with TRBD2. This CDR3 spans 17 amino acids. V shed 4 bases, J shed 5 bases, and the junction held 9 bases outside the gene matches. The germline gives CDR1 SGHKS, CDR2 YYEKEE (reference sequence). The CDR3 loop is CASSPRLAGGPIDTQYF. The DNA of the CDR3 is TGTGCCAGCAGCCCAAGACTAGCGGGAGGGCCTATAGATACGCAGTATTTT.

The genes are TRBV7-2 and TRBJ2-7, with D perhaps matching TRBD1 (6 bases). This CDR3 comprises 16 residues. V lost 4 bases, J lost 2 bases, and 18 bases lay in between. Looked up from germline, CDR1 is SGHTA and CDR2 is FQGNSA. The CDR3 DNA reads TGTGCCAGCAGCTCCAGAGGGGGTCCCACCCCCTACGAGCAGTACTTC. This gives the protein CASSSRGGPTPYEQYF.

The rearrangement uses TRBV18 and TRBJ2-5, with TRBD2 matching 7 bases. The ends lost 6 bases at V and 2 bases at J; junction bases unmatched: 6. The CDR3 is made up of 14 amino acids. Per the germline V gene, CDR1 is KGHSH and CDR2 is LQKENI. CDR3 DNA: TGTGCCAGCTCTCCGGGACTACAGCAAGAGACCCAGTACTTC. Amino acids: CASSPGLQQETQYF.

The CDR3 is CASSYNSKQYF. In DNA form, the CDR3 reads TGTGCCAGCAGTTACAACAGCAAGCAGTACTTC. The rearrangement uses TRBV6-5 and TRBJ2-5, with D hard to call. Germline loops: CDR1 MNHEY, CDR2 SVGAGI. CDR3 length: 11 amino acids. With 2 bases removed from V and 11 bases from J, the gap between germline ends came to 9 bases.

This clone occurred once. The chain combines TRBV14 with TRBJ2-7, with D tentatively TRBD1 or TRBD2 (5 bases each). This CDR3 contains 13 residues. Germline values: CDR1 SGHDN, CDR2 FVKESK. V was trimmed by 5 bases and J by 5 bases, leaving 13 bases between them. CDR3 amino acids: CASSSQLGDEQYF. In DNA form, the CDR3 reads TGTGCCAGCAGCTCCCAGCTGGGGGACGAGCAGTACTTC.

V gene TRBV7-2 combines with J gene TRBJ2-3, with D possibly TRBD2 on 6 matching bases. Germline V gene lookup returns CDR1 SGHTA and CDR2 FQGNSA. The V gene lost 3 bases and the J gene lost 6 bases, with 13 bases spanning the gap. The CDR3 is 14 amino acids. Here the CDR3 DNA reads TGTGCCAGCAGCTTTGGGGGGATGGCGGATACGCAGTATTTT. This gives the protein CASSFGGMADTQYF.

The chain combines TRBV5-1 with TRBJ1-4; TRBD1 aligns across 8 bases. CDR1 is SGHRS, CDR2 YFSETQ, per germline. Trimming cost V 4 bases and J 7 bases; bases outside gene matches: 12. CDR3 size: 16 residues. The CDR3 protein is CASSKPQGTGGEKLFF. Here the CDR3 DNA reads TGCGCCAGCAGCAAGCCCCAAGGGACAGGAGGTGAAAAACTGTTTTTT.

The genes are TRBV7-9 and TRBJ2-1, with TRBD2 matching 9 bases. J gave up 4 bases and V 3 bases, and 4 bases lay outside the gene matches. The CDR3 is 15 amino acids. The germline CDR1 and CDR2 sequences are SEHNR and FQNEAQ (reference sequence). CDR3 bases: TGTGCCAGCAGCTTCATGGCGGGAGGGTACAATGAGCAGTTCTTC. Protein: CASSFMAGGYNEQFF. Supplemented by reference TRBV7-9 and TRBJ2-1, the full variable domain reads DTGVSQNPRHKITKRGQNVTFRCDPISEHNRLYWYRQTLGQGPEFLTYFQNEAQLEKSRLLSDRFSAERPKGSFSTLEIQRTEQGDSAMYLCASSFMAGGYNEQFFGPGTRLTVL.

Regarding this clone: A junction end diverges from the germline sequence, so it may reflect a read error. In the same sample, other DNA sequences code for this CDR3. Here the CDR3 reads CASSPTGTEAFF. The CDR3 DNA is TGTGCCAGCTCACCTACAGGGACTGAGGCTTTCTTT. The chain uses TRBV18 and TRBJ1-1; D is perhaps TRBD1 (6 bases). The CDR3 spans 12 residues. Germline CDR1 KGHSH, CDR2 LQKENI. Drawing the rest from reference TRBV18 and TRBJ1-1, the complete variable domain is NAGVMQNPRHLVRRRGQEARLRCSPMKGHSHVYWYRQLPEEGLKFMVYLQKENIIDESGMPKERFSAEFPKEGPSILRIQQVVRGDSAAYFCASSPTGTEAFFGQGTRLTVV.

The chain joins TRBV4-1 to TRBJ2-1, with D unresolved. The germline V gene encodes CDR1 MGHRA and CDR2 YSYEKL. Trimming pared 5 bases from V and 1 base from J, leaving 15 bases between. This CDR3 has 16 residues. CDR3 in amino acids: CASSSKFDGSYNEQFF. CDR3 DNA: TGCGCCAGCAGCTCCAAGTTCGATGGTTCCTACAATGAGCAGTTCTTC.

The chain links TRBV6-6 to TRBJ2-2; D call uncertain. Trimming pared 6 bases from V and 3 bases from J, leaving 8 bases between. Germline assignment: CDR1 MNHNY and CDR2 SVGAGI (reference sequence). The CDR3 spans 13 residues. The CDR3 here is CASRPWYTGELFF. The CDR3 nucleotides read TGTGCCAGCAGGCCCTGGTACACCGGGGAGCTGTTTTTT.

The CDR3 region is CASSENWTANQPQHF. CDR3 bases: TGTGCCAGCAGTGAAAATTGGACGGCTAATCAGCCCCAGCATTTT. The chain is built from TRBV6-1 and TRBJ1-5, with unresolved D. V lost 2 bases and J 4 bases, leaving 12 bases between the germline ends. The CDR3 is 15 amino acids. The germline V gene encodes CDR1 MNHNS and CDR2 SASEGT.

For this clone: The sample carries other DNA sequences with the same CDR3. The chain couples TRBV19 to TRBJ1-2; 8 bases are a match to TRBD1. J gave up 4 bases and V 5 bases, and 6 bases lay outside the gene matches. The CDR3 is made up of 14 amino acids. Germline assignment: CDR1 LNHDA and CDR2 SQIVND (reference sequence). CDR3 nucleotides: TGTGCCAGTAGTGCTGGACAGGGTGCCTATGGCTACACCTTC. The encoded protein is CASSAGQGAYGYTF.